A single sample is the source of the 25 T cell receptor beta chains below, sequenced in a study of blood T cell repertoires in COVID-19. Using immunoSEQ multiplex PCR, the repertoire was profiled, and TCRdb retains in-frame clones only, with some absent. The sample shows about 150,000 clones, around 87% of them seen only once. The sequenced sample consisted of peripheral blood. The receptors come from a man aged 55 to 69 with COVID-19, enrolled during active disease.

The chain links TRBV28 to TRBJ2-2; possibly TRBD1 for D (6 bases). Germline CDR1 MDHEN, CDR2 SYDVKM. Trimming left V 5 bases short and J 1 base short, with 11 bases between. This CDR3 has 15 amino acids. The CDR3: CASSIQQGNTGELFF. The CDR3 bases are TGTGCCAGCAGTATACAACAGGGGAACACCGGGGAGCTGTTTTTT.

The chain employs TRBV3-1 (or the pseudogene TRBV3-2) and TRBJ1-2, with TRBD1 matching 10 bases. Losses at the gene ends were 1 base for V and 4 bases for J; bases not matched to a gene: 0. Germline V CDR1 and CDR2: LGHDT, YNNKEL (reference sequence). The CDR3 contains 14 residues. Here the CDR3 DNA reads TGTGCCAGCAGCCAAGGGACAGGGGGCTATGGCTACACCTTC. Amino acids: CASSQGTGGYGYTF.

The CDR3 sequence is CASSRQGSHEQYF. In DNA form, the CDR3 reads TGTGCCAGCAGTAGACAGGGTTCCCACGAGCAGTACTTC. This sequence joins TRBV27 and TRBJ2-7, with 7 bases matching TRBD1. Per the germline V gene, CDR1 is MNHEY and CDR2 is SMNVEV (reference sequence). Losses at the gene ends were 5 bases for V and 5 bases for J; bases not matched to a gene: 6. The CDR3 is 13 residues long.

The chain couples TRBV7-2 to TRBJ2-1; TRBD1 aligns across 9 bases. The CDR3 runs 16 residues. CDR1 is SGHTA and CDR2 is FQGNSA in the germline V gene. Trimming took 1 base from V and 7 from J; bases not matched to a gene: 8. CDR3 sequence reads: CASSLGGQGIRNEQFF. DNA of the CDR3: TGTGCCAGCAGCTTAGGGGGACAGGGAATTCGAAATGAGCAGTTCTTC.

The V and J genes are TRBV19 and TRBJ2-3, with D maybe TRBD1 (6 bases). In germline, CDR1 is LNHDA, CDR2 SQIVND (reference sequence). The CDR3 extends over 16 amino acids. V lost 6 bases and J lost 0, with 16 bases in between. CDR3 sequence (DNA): TGTGCCAGTAGATGGGGAACGACAGGAAGCACAGATACGCAGTATTTT. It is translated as CASRWGTTGSTDTQYF.

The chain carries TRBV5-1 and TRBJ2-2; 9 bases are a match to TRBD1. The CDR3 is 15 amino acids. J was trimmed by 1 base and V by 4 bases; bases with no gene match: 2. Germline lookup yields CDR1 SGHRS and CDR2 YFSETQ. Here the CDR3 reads CASSMGQGNTGELFF. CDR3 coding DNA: TGCGCCAGCAGCATGGGACAGGGGAACACCGGGGAGCTGTTTTTT.

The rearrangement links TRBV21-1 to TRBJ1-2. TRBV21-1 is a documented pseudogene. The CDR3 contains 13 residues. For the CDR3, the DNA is TGTGCCAGCAGCAAAGTATCACGGTCTGGCTACACCTTC. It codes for CASSKVSRSGYTF.

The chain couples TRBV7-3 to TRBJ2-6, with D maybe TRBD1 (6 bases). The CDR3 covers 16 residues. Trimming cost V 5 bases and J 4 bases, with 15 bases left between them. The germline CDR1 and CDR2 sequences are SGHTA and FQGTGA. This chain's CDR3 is CASSNSGVAGANVLTF. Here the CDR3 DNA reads TGTGCCAGCAGCAACTCAGGGGTTGCGGGGGCCAACGTCCTGACTTTC.

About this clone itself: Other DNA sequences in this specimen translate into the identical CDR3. The CDR3 here is CASSLTGVTEAFF. The CDR3 region has the DNA TGTGCCAGCAGCTTGACAGGGGTCACTGAAGCTTTCTTT. The chain is built from TRBV7-9 and TRBJ1-1; 8 positions agree with TRBD1. CDR1 is SEHNR and CDR2 is FQNEAQ in the germline V gene (reference sequence). This CDR3 contains 13 residues. V was clipped by 3 bases and J by 4 bases; unmatched bases: 1.

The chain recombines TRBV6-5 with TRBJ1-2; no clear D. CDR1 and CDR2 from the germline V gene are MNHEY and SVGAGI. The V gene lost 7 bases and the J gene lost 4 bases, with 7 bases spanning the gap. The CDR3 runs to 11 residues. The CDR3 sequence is CASMGLYGYTF. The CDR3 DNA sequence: TGTGCCAGCATGGGCCTCTATGGCTACACCTTC.

The CDR3 nucleotides read TGTGCCAGCAGCCCCCGGGGGGACCGCACAGATACGCAGTATTTT. Its translation is CASSPRGDRTDTQYF. The chain uses TRBV7-2 and TRBJ2-3; 7 nucleotides agree with TRBD2. The germline CDR1 and CDR2 sequences are SGHTA and FQGNSA. V dropped 5 bases and J dropped 1; count of bases not matched to a gene: 6. The CDR3 is 15 residues long.

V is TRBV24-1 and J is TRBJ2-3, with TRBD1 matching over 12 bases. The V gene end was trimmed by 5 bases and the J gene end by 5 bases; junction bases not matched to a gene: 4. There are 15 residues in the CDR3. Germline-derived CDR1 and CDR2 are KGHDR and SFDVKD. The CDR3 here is CATSGGQGAKDTQYF. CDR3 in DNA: TGTGCCACCAGTGGGGGACAGGGGGCCAAAGATACGCAGTATTTT.

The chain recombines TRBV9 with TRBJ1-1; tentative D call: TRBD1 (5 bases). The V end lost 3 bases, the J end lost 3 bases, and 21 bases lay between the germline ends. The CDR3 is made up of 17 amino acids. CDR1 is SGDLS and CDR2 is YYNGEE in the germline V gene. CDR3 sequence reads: CASSAGGSGPPYTEAFF. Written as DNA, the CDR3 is TGTGCCAGCAGCGCGGGGGGGTCCGGCCCCCCTTACACTGAAGCTTTCTTT.

The CDR3 DNA is TGTGCCAGCAGCCCCTCGTCCCAGCCCCAGCATTTT. Protein: CASSPSSQPQHF. The chain couples TRBV27 to TRBJ1-5; D not certain. With 6 bases removed from V and 7 bases from J, the gap between germline ends came to 10 bases. Germline V gene sequence: CDR1 MNHEY, CDR2 SMNVEV (reference sequence). This CDR3 contains 12 residues.

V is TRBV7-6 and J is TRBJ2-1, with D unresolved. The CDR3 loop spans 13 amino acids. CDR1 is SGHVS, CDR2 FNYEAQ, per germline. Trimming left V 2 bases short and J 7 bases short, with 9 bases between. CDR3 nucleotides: TGTGCCAGCAGCTTATCTAATTTGAATGAGCAGTTCTTC. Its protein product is CASSLSNLNEQFF.

CDR3 loop: CASSLVSGGDNEQFF. CDR3 nucleotide sequence: TGTGCCAGCAGCTTGGTGTCCGGGGGAGACAATGAGCAGTTCTTC. The V and J genes are TRBV7-6 and TRBJ2-1; possible D gene TRBD2, 6 bases. The CDR3 runs 15 residues. The V end lost 3 bases, the J end lost 5 bases, and 14 bases lay between the germline ends. Germline V lookup: CDR1 SGHVS, CDR2 FNYEAQ.

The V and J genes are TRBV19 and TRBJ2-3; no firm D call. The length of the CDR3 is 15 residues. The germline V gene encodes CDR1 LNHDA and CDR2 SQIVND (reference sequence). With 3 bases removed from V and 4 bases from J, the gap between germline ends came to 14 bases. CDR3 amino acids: CASSISDLGADTQYF. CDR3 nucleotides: TGTGCCAGTAGTATTTCGGATCTGGGCGCAGATACGCAGTATTTT.

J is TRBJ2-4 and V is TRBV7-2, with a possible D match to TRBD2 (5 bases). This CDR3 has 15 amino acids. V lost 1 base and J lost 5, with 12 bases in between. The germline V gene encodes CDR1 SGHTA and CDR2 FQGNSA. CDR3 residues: CASSLVRGPENIQYF. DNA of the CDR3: TGTGCCAGCAGCTTAGTTCGGGGTCCCGAAAACATTCAGTACTTC.

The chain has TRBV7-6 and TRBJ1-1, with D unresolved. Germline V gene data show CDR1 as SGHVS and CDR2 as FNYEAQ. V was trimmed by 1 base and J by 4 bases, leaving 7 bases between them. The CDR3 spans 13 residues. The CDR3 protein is CASSLGYGTEAFF. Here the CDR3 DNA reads TGTGCCAGCAGCTTAGGGTACGGCACTGAAGCTTTCTTT.

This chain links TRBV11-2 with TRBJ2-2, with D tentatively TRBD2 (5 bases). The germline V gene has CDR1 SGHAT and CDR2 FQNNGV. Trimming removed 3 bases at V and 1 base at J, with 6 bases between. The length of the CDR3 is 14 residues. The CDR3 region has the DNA TGTGCCAGCAGCTTGGCGGGGAACACCGGGGAGCTGTTTTTT. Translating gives CASSLAGNTGELFF.

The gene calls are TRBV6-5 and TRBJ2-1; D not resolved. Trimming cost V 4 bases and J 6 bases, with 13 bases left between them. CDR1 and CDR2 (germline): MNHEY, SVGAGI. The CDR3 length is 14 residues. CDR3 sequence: CASSSISPGNEQFF. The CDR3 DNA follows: TGTGCCAGCAGTTCAATTAGTCCGGGCAATGAGCAGTTCTTC.

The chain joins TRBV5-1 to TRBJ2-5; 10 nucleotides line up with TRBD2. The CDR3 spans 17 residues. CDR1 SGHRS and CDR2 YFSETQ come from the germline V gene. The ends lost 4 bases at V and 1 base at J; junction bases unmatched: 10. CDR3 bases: TGCGCCAGCAGCCCTAAGCGGGAGGGATTAGGCCAAGAGACCCAGTACTTC. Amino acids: CASSPKREGLGQETQYF.

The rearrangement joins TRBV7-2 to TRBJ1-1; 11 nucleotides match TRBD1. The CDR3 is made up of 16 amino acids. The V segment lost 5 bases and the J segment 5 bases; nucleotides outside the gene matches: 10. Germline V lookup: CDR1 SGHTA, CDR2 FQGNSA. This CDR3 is CASSRRTGGIGTEAFF. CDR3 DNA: TGTGCCAGCAGCAGACGGACAGGGGGCATTGGGACTGAAGCTTTCTTT.

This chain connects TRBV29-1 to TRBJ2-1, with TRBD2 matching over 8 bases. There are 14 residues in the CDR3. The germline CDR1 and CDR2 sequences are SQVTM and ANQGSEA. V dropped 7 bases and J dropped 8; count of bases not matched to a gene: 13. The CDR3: CSAALPGGAHEQFF. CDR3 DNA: TGCAGCGCAGCTCTACCCGGGGGGGCCCATGAGCAGTTCTTC.

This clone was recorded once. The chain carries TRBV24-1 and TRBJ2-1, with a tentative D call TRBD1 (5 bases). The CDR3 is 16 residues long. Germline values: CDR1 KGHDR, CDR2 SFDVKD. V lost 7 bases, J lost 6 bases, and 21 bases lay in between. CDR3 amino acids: CATSPSLGVGANEQFF. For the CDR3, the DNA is TGTGCCACCAGCCCCTCCTTAGGGGTAGGGGCCAATGAGCAGTTCTTC.